The T cell receptor (beta chain) described here comes from a study of T cell repertoires in cytomegalovirus infection. TCRdb re-called the reads through MiXCR, storing one row per CDR3 protein. The repertoire holds about 570,000 distinct CDR3 sequences, with under 45% as singletons. V trimming: 4 bases; J trimming: 6 bases; junction bases outside the gene matches: 11. This CDR3 is 16 amino acids long. Germline CDR1 reads SGHVS; CDR2 reads FQNEAQ. This clonotype was picked up many times. The antigen is not known. The sequencing used cultured PBMCs, collected from culture after CMV antigen stimulation. The rearrangement joins TRBV7-8 to TRBJ2-3; 9 nucleotides agree with TRBD2. This sequence originates from a human donor in good health (CMV status not recorded). Some clones in this sample may be carry-over from other donors' samples. DNA of the CDR3: TGTGCCAGCAGCTCAAGAAGAGCGGGGGGTTTGGATACGCAGTATTTT. Its protein product is CASSSRRAGGLDTQYF.